This T cell receptor beta chain was retrieved from a study of blood T cell repertoires in COVID-19. Overall study context: Researchers got acute and convalescent COVID-19 samples from the United States, Italy and Spain. PBMCs, B-cell-depleted T cells, or T cells provided the cDNA or gDNA that made up the material.

Deletions cut 5 bases from V and 2 bases from J, with 7 bases between. Germline V gene lookup returns CDR1 SEHNR and CDR2 FQNEAQ (reference sequence). The CDR3 totals 13 residues. Original processing methods: The authors estimated nucleated cell counts from reference gene primer amplification. Libraries were prepared by immunoSEQ multiplex PCR; TCRdb keeps only in-frame clonotypes and omits some of them. D and trimming come from the DNA, and the V and J calls and clone size come from that table. Of about 130,000 clones listed, around 90% are singletons. It was during active infection that Seattle patients were enrolled and then longitudinally followed.

Sequences were obtained from peripheral blood. V usage is TRBV7-9 and J usage is TRBJ1-5; possible D gene TRBD1, 6 bases. This clonotype was sampled from a middle-aged man with COVID-19, enrolled during active disease. The CDR3 region is CASSAGGNQPQHF. The CDR3 region has the DNA TGTGCCAGCAGCGCAGGGGGCAATCAGCCCCAGCATTTT.